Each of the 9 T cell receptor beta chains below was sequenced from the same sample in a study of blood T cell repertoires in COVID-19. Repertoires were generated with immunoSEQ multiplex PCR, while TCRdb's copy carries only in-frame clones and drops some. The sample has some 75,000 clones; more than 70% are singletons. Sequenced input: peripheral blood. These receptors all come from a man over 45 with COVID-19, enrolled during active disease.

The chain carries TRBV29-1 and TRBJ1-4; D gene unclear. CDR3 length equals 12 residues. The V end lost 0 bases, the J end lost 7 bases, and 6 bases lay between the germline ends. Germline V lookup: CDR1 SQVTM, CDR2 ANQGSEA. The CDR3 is CSVEDSGEKLFF. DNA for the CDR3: TGCAGCGTTGAAGATTCGGGTGAAAAACTGTTTTTT.

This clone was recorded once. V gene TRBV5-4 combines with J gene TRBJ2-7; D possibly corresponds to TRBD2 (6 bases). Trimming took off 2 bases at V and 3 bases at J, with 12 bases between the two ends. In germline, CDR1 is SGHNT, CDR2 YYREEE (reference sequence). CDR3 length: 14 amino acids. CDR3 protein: CASSFSGPSYEQYF. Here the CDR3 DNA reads TGTGCCAGCAGCTTTAGCGGACCGAGCTACGAGCAGTACTTC.

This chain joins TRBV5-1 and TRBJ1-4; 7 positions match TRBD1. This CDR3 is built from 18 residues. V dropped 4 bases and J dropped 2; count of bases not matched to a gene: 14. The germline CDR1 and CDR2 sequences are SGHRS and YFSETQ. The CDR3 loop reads CASSGGRRGIVTNEKLFF. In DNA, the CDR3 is TGCGCCAGCAGCGGAGGACGCAGGGGGATTGTGACTAATGAAAAACTGTTTTTT.

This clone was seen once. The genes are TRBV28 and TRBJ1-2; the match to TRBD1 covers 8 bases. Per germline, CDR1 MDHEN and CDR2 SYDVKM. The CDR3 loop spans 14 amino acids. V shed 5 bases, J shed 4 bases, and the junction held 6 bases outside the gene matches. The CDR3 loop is CASSRQGIIYGYTF. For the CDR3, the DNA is TGTGCCAGCAGTCGACAGGGGATTATCTATGGCTACACCTTC.

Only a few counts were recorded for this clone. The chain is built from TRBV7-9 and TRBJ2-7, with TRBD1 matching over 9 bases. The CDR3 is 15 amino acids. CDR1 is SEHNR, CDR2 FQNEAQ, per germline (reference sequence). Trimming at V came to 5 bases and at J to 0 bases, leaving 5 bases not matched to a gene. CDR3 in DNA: TGTGCCAGCAGCCTGGGGACAGGGATCTCCTACGAGCAGTACTTC. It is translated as CASSLGTGISYEQYF.

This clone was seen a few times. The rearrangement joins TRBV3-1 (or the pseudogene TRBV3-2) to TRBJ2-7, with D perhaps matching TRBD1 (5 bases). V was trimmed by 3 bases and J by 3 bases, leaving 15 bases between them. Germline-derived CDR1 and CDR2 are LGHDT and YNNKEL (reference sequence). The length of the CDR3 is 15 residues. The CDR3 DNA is TGTGCCAGCAGCCAGGGGCTTAGCCACAACTACGAGCAGTACTTC. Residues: CASSQGLSHNYEQYF.

The CDR3 nucleotides read TGTGCCATCAGATTAGCAGCTAGCACAGATACGCAGTATTTT. Protein product: CAIRLAASTDTQYF. The chain joins TRBV10-3 to TRBJ2-3, with no clear D. V lost 6 bases to trimming and J lost 0 bases, with 10 bases between them. Germline CDR1 is ENHRY and CDR2 is SYGVKD. This CDR3 spans 14 amino acids.

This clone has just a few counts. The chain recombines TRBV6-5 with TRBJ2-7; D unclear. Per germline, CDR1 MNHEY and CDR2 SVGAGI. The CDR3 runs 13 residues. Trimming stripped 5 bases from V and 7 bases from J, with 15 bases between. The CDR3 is CASSMETFGEQYF. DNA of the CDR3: TGTGCCAGCAGTATGGAAACATTCGGGGAGCAGTACTTC.

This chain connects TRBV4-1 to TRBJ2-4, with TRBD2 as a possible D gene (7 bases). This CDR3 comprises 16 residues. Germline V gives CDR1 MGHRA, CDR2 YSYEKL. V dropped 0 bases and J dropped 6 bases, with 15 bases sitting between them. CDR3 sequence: CASSQDWEGGLNIQYF. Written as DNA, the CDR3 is TGCGCCAGCAGCCAAGATTGGGAGGGGGGCTTAAACATTCAGTACTTC.